This note documents a single TCR beta chain sequence. Enrolled during active infection, Seattle patients were then followed longitudinally. The source of the sample is a study of blood T cell repertoires in COVID-19. Across the whole study: The United States, Italy and Spain provided the acute and convalescent COVID-19 samples.

The CDR3 totals 13 residues. V shed 6 bases, J shed 6 bases, and the junction held 6 bases outside the gene matches. Germline V gives CDR1 PRHDT, CDR2 FYEKMQ (reference sequence). In the source study's methods: Reference gene primer amplification gave estimated nucleated cell counts. Clones were read by immunoSEQ multiplex PCR, and TCRdb kept only the in-frame ones, dropping some. V, J and clone size were drawn from that table, and D and trimming were deduced from the DNA. This sample has under 20,000 clones, with 77% found just once. Sequenced material: peripheral blood. V usage is TRBV13 and J usage is TRBJ2-5; 8 nucleotides line up with TRBD1. This sequence was found in a man aged 65 to 85 with COVID-19, enrolled during active disease. CDR3 sequence reads: CASSQSRGQTQYF. The CDR3 DNA reads as TGTGCCAGCAGTCAGAGCAGGGGGCAGACCCAGTACTTC.